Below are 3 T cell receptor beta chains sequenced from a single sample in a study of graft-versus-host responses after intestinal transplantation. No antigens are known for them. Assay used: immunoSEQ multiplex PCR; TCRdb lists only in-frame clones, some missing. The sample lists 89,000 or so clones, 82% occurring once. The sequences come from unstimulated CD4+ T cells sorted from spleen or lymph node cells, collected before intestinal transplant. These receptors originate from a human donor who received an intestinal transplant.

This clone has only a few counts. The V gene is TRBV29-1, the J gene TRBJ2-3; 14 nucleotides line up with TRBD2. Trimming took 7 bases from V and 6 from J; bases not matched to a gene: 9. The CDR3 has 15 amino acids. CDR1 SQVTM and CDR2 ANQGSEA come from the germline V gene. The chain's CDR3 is CSAARTSGRRDTQYF. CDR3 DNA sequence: TGCAGCGCCGCGAGGACTAGCGGGAGGAGGGATACGCAGTATTTT.

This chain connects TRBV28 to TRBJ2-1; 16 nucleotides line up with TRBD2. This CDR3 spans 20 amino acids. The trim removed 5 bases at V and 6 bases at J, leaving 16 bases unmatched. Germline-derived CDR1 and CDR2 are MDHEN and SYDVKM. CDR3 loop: CASSMTPGLAGGPGFNEQFF. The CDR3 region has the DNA TGTGCCAGCAGTATGACTCCGGGACTAGCGGGGGGGCCCGGATTCAATGAGCAGTTCTTC.

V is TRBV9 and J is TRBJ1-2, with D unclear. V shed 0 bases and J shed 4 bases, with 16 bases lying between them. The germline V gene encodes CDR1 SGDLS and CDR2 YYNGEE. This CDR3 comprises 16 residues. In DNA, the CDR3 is TGTGCCAGCAGCGTAGACGGCAGGCCTACCCCCTATGGCTACACCTTC. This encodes CASSVDGRPTPYGYTF.